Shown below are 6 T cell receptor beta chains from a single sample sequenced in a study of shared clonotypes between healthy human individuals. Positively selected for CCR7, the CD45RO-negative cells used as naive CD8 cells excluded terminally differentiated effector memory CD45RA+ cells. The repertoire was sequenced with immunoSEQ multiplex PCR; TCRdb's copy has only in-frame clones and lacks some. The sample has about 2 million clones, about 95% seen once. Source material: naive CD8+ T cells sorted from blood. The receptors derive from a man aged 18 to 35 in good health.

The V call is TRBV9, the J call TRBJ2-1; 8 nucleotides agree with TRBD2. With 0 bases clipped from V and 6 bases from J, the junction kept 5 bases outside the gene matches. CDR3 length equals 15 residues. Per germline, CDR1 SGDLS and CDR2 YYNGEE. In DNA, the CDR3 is TGTGCCAGCAGCGTAGTGGATAGCGGGGCCAATGAGCAGTTCTTC. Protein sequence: CASSVVDSGANEQFF.

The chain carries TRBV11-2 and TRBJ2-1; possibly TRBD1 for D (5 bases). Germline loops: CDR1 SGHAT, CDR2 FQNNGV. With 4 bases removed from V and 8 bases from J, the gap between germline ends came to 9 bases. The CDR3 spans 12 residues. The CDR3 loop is CASSYRSDEQFF. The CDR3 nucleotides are TGTGCCAGCAGCTACAGGTCTGATGAGCAGTTCTTC. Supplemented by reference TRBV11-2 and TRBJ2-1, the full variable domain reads EAGVAQSPRYKIIEKRQSVAFWCNPISGHATLYWYQQILGQGPKLLIQFQNNGVVDDSQLPKDRFSAERLKGVDSTLKIQPAKLEDSAVYLCASSYRSDEQFFGPGTRLTVL.

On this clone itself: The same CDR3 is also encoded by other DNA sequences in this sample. The CDR3 spells CASSPGTNTGELFF. Here the CDR3 DNA reads TGTGCCAGCAGCCCAGGGACGAACACCGGGGAGCTGTTTTTT. The chain links TRBV27 to TRBJ2-2; possible D gene TRBD1, 5 bases. Germline V CDR1 and CDR2: MNHEY, SMNVEV (reference sequence). The CDR3 runs to 14 residues. Trimming pared 6 bases from V and 0 bases from J, leaving 8 bases between.

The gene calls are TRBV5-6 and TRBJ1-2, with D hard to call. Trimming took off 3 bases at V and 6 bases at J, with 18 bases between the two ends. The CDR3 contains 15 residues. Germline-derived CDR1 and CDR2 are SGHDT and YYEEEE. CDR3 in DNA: TGTGCCAGCAGCTCCCTGATAGAGGGCGAGAATGGCTACACCTTC. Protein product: CASSSLIEGENGYTF.

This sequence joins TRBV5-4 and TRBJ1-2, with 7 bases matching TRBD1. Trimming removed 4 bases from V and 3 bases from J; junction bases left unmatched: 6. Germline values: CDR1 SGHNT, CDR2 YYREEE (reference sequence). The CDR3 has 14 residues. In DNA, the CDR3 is TGTGCCAGCAGCGGAGGGACAGCGGACTATGGCTACACCTTC. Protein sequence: CASSGGTADYGYTF.

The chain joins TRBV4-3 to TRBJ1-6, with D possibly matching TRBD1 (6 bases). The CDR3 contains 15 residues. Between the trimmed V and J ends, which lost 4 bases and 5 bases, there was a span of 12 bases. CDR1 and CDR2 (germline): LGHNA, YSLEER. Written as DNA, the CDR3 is TGCGCCAGCAGCCCCTATAGGGGGAATAATTCACCCCTCCACTTT. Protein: CASSPYRGNNSPLHF.